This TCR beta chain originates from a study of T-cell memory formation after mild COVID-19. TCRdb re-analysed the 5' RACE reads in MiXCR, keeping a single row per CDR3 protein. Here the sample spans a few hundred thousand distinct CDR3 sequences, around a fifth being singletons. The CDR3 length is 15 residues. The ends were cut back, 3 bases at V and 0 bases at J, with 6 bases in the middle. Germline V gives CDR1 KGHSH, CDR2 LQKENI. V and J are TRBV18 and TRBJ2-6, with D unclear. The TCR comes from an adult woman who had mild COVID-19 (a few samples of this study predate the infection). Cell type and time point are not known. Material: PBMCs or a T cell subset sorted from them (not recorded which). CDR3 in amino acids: CASSPENSGANVLTF. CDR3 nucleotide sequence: TGTGCCAGCTCACCCGAGAACTCTGGGGCCAACGTCCTGACTTTC. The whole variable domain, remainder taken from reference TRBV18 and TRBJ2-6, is NAGVMQNPRHLVRRRGQEARLRCSPMKGHSHVYWYRQLPEEGLKFMVYLQKENIIDESGMPKERFSAEFPKEGPSILRIQQVVRGDSAAYFCASSPENSGANVLTFGAGSRLTVL.